The clone carrying this TCR beta chain was counted once. The V and J ends lost 6 bases and 3 bases respectively, with 8 bases between them. CDR3 length equals 13 residues. As to time point: patch test 2, 6 weeks after DPC sensitization. Documented treatment: therapeutic diphenylcyclopropenone sensitization with weekly scalp DPC. This sample was taken from a study of human T cells and chemical hapten exposure. TCRdb reprocessed the RACE reads with MiXCR, giving one entry per CDR3 protein. The sample carries about 80,000 distinct CDR3 sequences, roughly 10% recorded once. This sequence joins TRBV12-3 or TRBV12-4 and TRBJ2-2; D possibly corresponds to TRBD2 (6 bases). This receptor was identified in a woman under 40 with alopecia areata. Some clones in this sample may be carry-over from other donors' samples. The sequenced sample was whole blood, obtained in connection with sensitization to the hapten diphenylcyclopropenone (DPC). The CDR3 spells CASRSSDTGELFF. CDR3 coding DNA: TGTGCCAGCAGATCTAGCGACACCGGGGAGCTGTTTTTT.